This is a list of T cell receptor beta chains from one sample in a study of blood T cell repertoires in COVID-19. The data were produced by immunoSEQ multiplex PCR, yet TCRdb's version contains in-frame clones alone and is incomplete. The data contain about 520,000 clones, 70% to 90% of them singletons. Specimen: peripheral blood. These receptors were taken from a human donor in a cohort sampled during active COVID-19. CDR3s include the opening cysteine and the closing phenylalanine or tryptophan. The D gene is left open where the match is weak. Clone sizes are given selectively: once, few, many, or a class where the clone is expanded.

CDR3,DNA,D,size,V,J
CASSPGQGYNSPLHF,TGTGCCAGCAGTCCGGGACAGGGTTATAATTCACCCCTCCACTTT,TRBD1,.,TRBV2,TRBJ1-6
CASSIGTGVYGYTF,TGTGCCAGTAGTATCGGGACAGGAGTCTATGGCTACACCTTC,TRBD1,.,TRBV19,TRBJ1-2
CASSIGLAGVWGDTQYF,TGTGCCAGTAGTATCGGACTAGCGGGCGTTTGGGGAGATACGCAGTATTTT,TRBD2,once,TRBV19,TRBJ2-3
CASSLRRESSTDTQYF,TGTGCCAGCAGCCTCAGACGGGAGTCTAGCACAGATACGCAGTATTTT,.,.,TRBV7-6,TRBJ2-3
CASRPTGVSAETQYF,TGCGCCAGCAGGCCGACAGGGGTATCCGCGGAGACCCAGTACTTC,TRBD1,.,TRBV5-1,TRBJ2-5
CASTLGLAGADEQFF,TGTGCCAGCACCCTAGGACTAGCGGGAGCGGATGAGCAGTTCTTC,TRBD2,.,TRBV6-5,TRBJ2-1
CASSSSSLEQYF,TGCGCCAGCAGCTCTAGCTCGCTCGAGCAGTACTTC,.,few,TRBV5-1,TRBJ2-7
CASAPRTSGSYNEQFF,TGTGCCAGCGCACCAAGGACTAGCGGGAGCTACAATGAGCAGTTCTTC,TRBD2,.,TRBV7-8,TRBJ2-1
CASSPPLAGGPYIEQYF,TGTGCCAGCTCACCTCCGCTAGCGGGAGGGCCTTATATCGAGCAGTACTTC,TRBD2,.,TRBV18,TRBJ2-7
CASSWTGLGETQYF,TGTGCCAGCAGCTGGACAGGGTTAGGGGAGACCCAGTACTTC,TRBD1,.,TRBV7-3,TRBJ2-5
CASSPAINYGYTF,TGTGCCAGCAGCCCTGCGATTAACTATGGCTACACCTTC,.,.,TRBV11-2,TRBJ1-2
CASSLVVTGGLYGYTF,TGTGCCAGCAGCTTAGTTGTCACGGGGGGGCTCTATGGCTACACCTTC,.,.,TRBV7-9,TRBJ1-2
CASSPGQGASPLHF,TGTGCCAGCAGCCCTGGACAGGGGGCTTCACCCCTCCACTTT,TRBD1,.,TRBV5-4,TRBJ1-6
CASSFGATYEQYF,TGTGCCAGCAGCTTTGGGGCCACCTACGAGCAGTACTTC,.,.,TRBV7-2,TRBJ2-7
CASSPDSPNTEAFF,TGTGCCAGCTCACCGGACAGCCCTAACACTGAAGCTTTCTTT,.,.,TRBV18,TRBJ1-1
CASSSPGGWNIQYF,TGTGCCAGCAGCTCCCCGGGGGGGTGGAACATTCAGTACTTC,TRBD2,few,TRBV5-8,TRBJ2-4
CAWKPYGPGFGYTF,TGTGCCTGGAAGCCTTATGGTCCGGGGTTTGGGTACACCTTC,.,.,TRBV30,TRBJ1-2
CASSSPGALLYEQYF,TGTGCCAGCAGCTCCCCTGGAGCGTTACTCTACGAGCAGTACTTC,.,.,TRBV5-6,TRBJ2-7
CASGHIYEQYF,TGTGCCTCAGGACATATCTACGAGCAGTACTTC,.,few,TRBV30,TRBJ2-7
CAWDSSGANVLTF,TGTGCCTGGGACAGCTCTGGGGCCAACGTCCTGACTTTC,.,.,TRBV30,TRBJ2-6
CASSGDRVVGYTF,TGTGCCAGCAGCGGGGACAGGGTTGTGGGCTACACCTTC,TRBD1,.,TRBV2,TRBJ1-2
CASNPQGEVEKLFF,TGTGCCAGCAACCCCCAGGGCGAGGTTGAAAAACTGTTTTTT,.,.,TRBV2,TRBJ1-4
CASSIGDSSYNEQFF,TGTGCCAGTAGTATAGGGGACTCCTCCTACAATGAGCAGTTCTTC,.,.,TRBV19,TRBJ2-1
CASSPRGAPQYF,TGTGCCAGCAGCCCCCGAGGAGCCCCGCAGTACTTC,.,.,TRBV7-9,TRBJ2-7
CASSQGLGSEAFF,TGTGCCAGTAGTCAGGGGCTCGGGTCTGAAGCTTTCTTT,.,.,TRBV19,TRBJ1-1
CASSVDSSGNTIYF,TGTGCCAGCAGCGTAGATAGCTCTGGAAACACCATATATTTT,.,.,TRBV9,TRBJ1-3
CASRIQGATNTEAFF,TGTGCCAGCAGAATCCAGGGGGCTACGAACACTGAAGCTTTCTTT,TRBD1,.,TRBV6-4,TRBJ1-1
CASSLNDVGGYTGELFF,TGTGCCAGCAGCTTAAATGATGTTGGGGGGTACACCGGGGAGCTGTTTTTT,.,.,TRBV7-3,TRBJ2-2
CASSQLTTGNYEQYF,TGTGCCAGCAGTCAACTTACGACAGGGAACTACGAGCAGTACTTC,TRBD1,.,TRBV6-5,TRBJ2-7
CASSQDPAGGTDTQYF,TGCGCCAGCAGCCAAGATCCAGCGGGGGGGACAGATACGCAGTATTTT,TRBD2,once,TRBV4-1,TRBJ2-3
CASSSLAGTSGVGTYNEQFF,TGTGCCAGCAGCTCGCTGGCCGGGACTAGCGGGGTGGGGACCTACAATGAGCAGTTCTTC,TRBD2,.,TRBV7-3,TRBJ2-1
CASSLVEADGYTF,TGCGCCAGCAGCTTGGTCGAGGCTGATGGCTACACCTTC,.,.,TRBV5-1,TRBJ1-2
CASSLKPGADGYTF,TGTGCCAGCAGTCTAAAACCAGGGGCAGATGGCTACACCTTC,.,.,TRBV27,TRBJ1-2
CASSQDPTSGMGNEQFF,TGCGCCAGCAGCCAAGACCCTACTAGCGGGATGGGAAATGAGCAGTTCTTC,TRBD2,.,TRBV4-1,TRBJ2-1
CASSTPDRRGETQYF,TGTGCCAGCAGTACACCCGACAGAAGGGGGGAGACCCAGTACTTC,.,.,TRBV7-9,TRBJ2-5
CATGGDSNQPQHF,TGTGCCACCGGCGGGGATAGCAATCAGCCCCAGCATTTT,.,.,TRBV24-1,TRBJ1-5
CASSLRGVHTEAFF,TGTGCCAGCAGTTTACGGGGGGTGCACACTGAAGCTTTCTTT,.,.,TRBV28,TRBJ1-1
CASRTPGTGRTEAFF,TGTGCCAGTAGAACCCCGGGGACAGGTCGGACTGAAGCTTTCTTT,TRBD1,.,TRBV19,TRBJ1-1
CASSPPLRDQPQHF,TGTGCCAGCTCACCACCTCTACGGGATCAGCCCCAGCATTTT,.,.,TRBV18,TRBJ1-5